This is a list of T cell receptor beta chains from one sample in a study of blood T cell repertoires in COVID-19. Sequencing was performed with immunoSEQ multiplex PCR; in TCRdb, only in-frame clones are kept and a portion is missing. In the table there are 72,000 or so clones, around 80% of which are singletons. The sequencing sample was made of peripheral blood. The source of these receptors is a human donor in a cohort sampled during active COVID-19. The CDR3 runs from the conserved cysteine through the conserved F or W. D genes are given only for firm matches. Clone size is not always given. Where it is, it says once, few, many or a class for expanded clones.

J,D,V,size,CDR3,DNA
TRBJ2-3,.,TRBV19,.,CASSFRRLDRVSSTDTQYF,TGTGCCAGTAGTTTCCGGAGACTAGACAGGGTGTCCAGCACAGATACGCAGTATTTT
TRBJ2-1,.,TRBV24-1,.,CATSDLDSYNEQFF,TGTGCCACCAGTGACCTGGACAGCTACAATGAGCAGTTCTTC
TRBJ1-2,.,TRBV2,many,CASSDGGTGGYTF,TGTGCCAGCAGTGACGGCGGGACGGGGGGCTACACCTTC
TRBJ2-5,TRBD2,TRBV19,once,CASSIGSSGGPQYF,TGTGCCAGTAGTATAGGGTCTAGCGGGGGCCCCCAGTACTTC
TRBJ1-3,.,TRBV4-1,.,CASGTGYSGNTIYF,TGCGCCAGCGGAACAGGGTACTCTGGAAACACCATATATTTT
TRBJ1-3,.,TRBV7-2,.,CASSLDGSSGNTIYF,TGTGCCAGCAGCTTAGACGGGAGCTCTGGAAACACCATATATTTT
TRBJ2-3,TRBD2,TRBV2,.,CASSKVAGAVTDTQYF,TGTGCCAGCTCTAAGGTAGCGGGAGCGGTCACAGATACGCAGTATTTT
TRBJ2-1,.,TRBV30,.,CAWNSGVYNEQFF,TGTGCCTGGAACAGCGGAGTCTACAATGAGCAGTTCTTC
TRBJ2-7,TRBD1,TRBV7-9,.,CASSFPRQGDHEQYF,TGTGCCAGCAGCTTCCCCAGACAGGGGGACCACGAGCAGTACTTC
TRBJ1-5,TRBD1,TRBV30,once,CAWNAQGNQPQHF,TGTGCCTGGAACGCACAGGGGAATCAGCCCCAGCATTTT